This T cell receptor (beta chain) came from a study of immune characterization of retroperitoneal liposarcoma. This clonotype appeared a few times. TCRdb independently ran MiXCR on the PCR reads; one entry per CDR3 protein. Among about 3,000 distinct CDR3 sequences listed, approximately 45% were seen once. This receptor was obtained from a male donor with retroperitoneal liposarcoma. Specimen: tumor tissue.

The CDR3 bases are TGTGCCAGCAGCTTATTGGTGACAGGCAACACTGAAGCTTTCTTT. Its protein product is CASSLLVTGNTEAFF. The V and J genes are TRBV7-6 and TRBJ1-1, with a possible D match to TRBD1 (6 bases). The CDR3 is 15 residues long. Germline loops: CDR1 SGHVS, CDR2 FNYEAQ. Trimming shortened V by 2 bases and J by 2 bases, and 12 bases separated the two germline ends.